A single sample gave rise to the 16 T cell receptor beta chains below, sequenced in a study of T cells in tuberculosis. Profiling relied on immunoSEQ multiplex PCR, and the TCRdb table lists in-frame clones only, not all of them. This repertoire shows approximately 30,000 clones, 85% to 95% found once; its top ten account for around 7.7%. The specimen was PBMCs. These receptors were collected from a donor under 30 with latent tuberculosis or without tuberculosis infection. Some clones in this sample may be carry-over from other donors' samples.

The chain's CDR3 is CASRSIRVAGHSYNEQFF. The CDR3 DNA follows: TGTGCCAGCAGGAGTATAAGGGTAGCGGGACACTCCTACAATGAGCAGTTCTTC. The chain links TRBV11-2 to TRBJ2-1, with TRBD2 identical over 8 bases. CDR3 size: 18 residues. Germline assignment: CDR1 SGHAT and CDR2 FQNNGV. Trimming took 6 bases from V and 0 from J; bases not matched to a gene: 13.

The gene calls are TRBV28 and TRBJ1-1, with D tentatively TRBD1 (5 bases). The ends were cut back, 3 bases at V and 0 bases at J, with 14 bases in the middle. In germline, CDR1 is MDHEN, CDR2 SYDVKM. The CDR3 spans 16 residues. The CDR3 bases are TGTGCCAGCAGTTTGACCAGGGCGGGGATGAACACTGAAGCTTTCTTT. It yields the protein CASSLTRAGMNTEAFF.

The chain is built from TRBV11-2 and TRBJ2-7; D is possibly TRBD2 (6 bases). V lost 2 bases and J lost 3, with 11 bases in between. This CDR3 has 14 residues. Germline values: CDR1 SGHAT, CDR2 FQNNGV. CDR3 DNA: TGTGCCAGCAGCTTACAAGCGGGTTTCTACGAGCAGTACTTC. Protein sequence: CASSLQAGFYEQYF.

The genes are TRBV6-4 and TRBJ1-1, with D possibly being TRBD1 (6 bases). Germline V CDR1 and CDR2: MRHNA, SNTAGT. The CDR3 covers 14 residues. Trimming left V 0 bases short and J 5 bases short, with 10 bases between. The CDR3 loop reads CASSDSDRSTEAFF. DNA of the CDR3: TGTGCCAGCAGTGACTCCGACAGGTCAACTGAAGCTTTCTTT.

This clone was picked up one time. The chain carries TRBV11-2 and TRBJ1-2, with 9 positions matching TRBD1. The CDR3 consists of 15 residues. In germline, CDR1 is SGHAT, CDR2 FQNNGV. V lost 3 bases and J lost 2; bases outside the gene matches: 4. The CDR3 nucleotides are TGTGCCAGCAGCTTTGACAGGGGGGCGAACTATGGCTACACCTTC. It yields the protein CASSFDRGANYGYTF.

This chain uses TRBV5-1 with TRBJ1-4; D is possibly TRBD1 (6 bases). The CDR3 covers 14 residues. Per the germline V gene, CDR1 is SGHRS and CDR2 is YFSETQ. V lost 1 base and J lost 8, with 12 bases in between. This CDR3 is CASSLFRGSEKLFF. The CDR3 coding sequence is TGCGCCAGCAGCTTGTTCAGGGGTTCCGAAAAACTGTTTTTT.

The chain is built from TRBV5-1 and TRBJ2-7, with 10 bases that match TRBD1. CDR3 length: 15 residues. CDR1 and CDR2 from the germline V gene are SGHRS and YFSETQ. The V gene end was trimmed by 2 bases and the J gene end by 1 base; junction bases not matched to a gene: 3. The CDR3 reads CASSFGQGGSYEQYF. The DNA of the CDR3 is TGCGCCAGCAGCTTTGGACAGGGGGGTTCCTACGAGCAGTACTTC.

The chain couples TRBV27 to TRBJ2-3; possible D gene TRBD2, 6 bases. This CDR3 comprises 13 residues. CDR1 and CDR2 from the germline V gene are MNHEY and SMNVEV (reference sequence). V was pared by 5 bases and J by 6 bases, with 12 bases between. CDR3 residues: CASSTSPRDTQYF. DNA of the CDR3: TGTGCCAGCAGTACTAGCCCTAGGGATACGCAGTATTTT.

This sequence joins TRBV15 and TRBJ1-2; D call uncertain. Per germline, CDR1 LNHNV and CDR2 YYDKDF (reference sequence). The CDR3 extends over 19 amino acids. The V end was cut by 0 bases, the J end by 0 bases, with 20 bases between. The CDR3 region is CATSRDTTHSGLTNYGYTF. CDR3 in DNA: TGTGCCACCAGCAGAGATACCACTCATTCAGGCCTCACTAACTATGGCTACACCTTC.

The rearrangement uses TRBV10-2 and TRBJ2-2, with 8 nucleotides matching TRBD2. The CDR3 runs to 17 residues. V trimming: 3 bases; J trimming: 3 bases; junction bases outside the gene matches: 9. The germline V gene encodes CDR1 WSHSY and CDR2 SAAADI. The CDR3 DNA follows: TGCGCCAGCAGTGAAACACTAGCGGCCTTGGACACCGGGGAGCTGTTTTTT. Translating gives CASSETLAALDTGELFF.

The chain has TRBV18 and TRBJ2-5; D unresolved. The V gene's germline CDR1 is KGHSH and CDR2 LQKENI. CDR3 length: 12 residues. Trimming took 2 bases from V and 4 from J, leaving 5 bases between them. CDR3 loop: CASSPTGETQYF. The CDR3 DNA sequence: TGTGCCAGCTCACCAACGGGAGAGACCCAGTACTTC.

The chain combines TRBV20-1 with TRBJ1-2, with D unclear. The CDR3 loop spans 11 amino acids. Germline values: CDR1 DFQATT, CDR2 SNEGSKA (reference sequence). With 5 bases removed from V and 5 bases from J, the gap between germline ends came to 9 bases. In nucleotides, the CDR3 is TGCAGTGCTCGGTCAGGATATGGCTACACCTTC. Its protein product is CSARSGYGYTF.

The chain recombines TRBV4-1 with TRBJ1-3; weak D call: TRBD1 (5 bases). This CDR3 spans 18 amino acids. The V gene lost 0 bases and the J gene lost 0 bases, with 15 bases spanning the gap. Germline values: CDR1 MGHRA, CDR2 YSYEKL. CDR3 amino acids: CASSQDPGWDSSGNTIYF. As DNA, the CDR3 is TGCGCCAGCAGCCAAGATCCAGGGTGGGATTCCTCTGGAAACACCATATATTTT.

This chain links TRBV28 with TRBJ1-2; D unclear. V was trimmed by 2 bases and J by 1 base, leaving 5 bases between them. The CDR3 length is 13 residues. From germline, CDR1 is MDHEN and CDR2 SYDVKM. CDR3 bases: TGTGCCAGCAGTTTAGCGGGTAACTATGGCTACACCTTC. It yields the protein CASSLAGNYGYTF.

The chain carries TRBV4-1 and TRBJ1-1; the D gene is possibly TRBD1 (6 bases). The CDR3 is 16 residues long. Trimming shortened V by 2 bases and J by 2 bases, and 15 bases separated the two germline ends. Germline-derived CDR1 and CDR2 are MGHRA and YSYEKL. CDR3 amino acids: CASSQLWTDPNTEAFF. The CDR3 nucleotides are TGCGCCAGCAGCCAACTCTGGACAGACCCTAACACTGAAGCTTTCTTT.

The chain couples TRBV13 to TRBJ2-2, with 13 bases fitting TRBD2. This CDR3 has 16 amino acids. V shed 5 bases, J shed 4 bases, and the junction held 4 bases outside the gene matches. The V gene's germline CDR1 is PRHDT and CDR2 FYEKMQ (reference sequence). The CDR3 DNA follows: TGTGCCAGCAGCCCTACTAGCGGGGGGGCCACCGGGGAGCTGTTTTTT. As protein: CASSPTSGGATGELFF.